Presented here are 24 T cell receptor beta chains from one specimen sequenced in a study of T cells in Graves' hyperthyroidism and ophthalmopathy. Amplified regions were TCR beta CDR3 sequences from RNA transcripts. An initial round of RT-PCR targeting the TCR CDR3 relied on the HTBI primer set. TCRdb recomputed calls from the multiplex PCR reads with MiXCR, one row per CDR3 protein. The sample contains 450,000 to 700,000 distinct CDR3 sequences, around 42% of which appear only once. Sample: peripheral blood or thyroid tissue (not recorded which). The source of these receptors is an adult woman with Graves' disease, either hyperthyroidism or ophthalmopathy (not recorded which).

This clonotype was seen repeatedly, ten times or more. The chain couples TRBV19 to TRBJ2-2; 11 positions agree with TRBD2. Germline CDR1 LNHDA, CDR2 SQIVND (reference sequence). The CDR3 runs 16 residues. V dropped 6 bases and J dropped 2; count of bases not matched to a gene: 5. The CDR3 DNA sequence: TGTGCCAGTAGGACGGGACTAGCGGCAAACACCGGGGAGCTGTTTTTT. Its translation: CASRTGLAANTGELFF.

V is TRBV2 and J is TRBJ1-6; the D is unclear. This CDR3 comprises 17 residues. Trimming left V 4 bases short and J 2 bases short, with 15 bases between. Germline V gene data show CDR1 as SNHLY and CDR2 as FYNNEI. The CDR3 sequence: CASSAKGVRTYNSPLHF. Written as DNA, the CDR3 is TGTGCCAGCAGTGCTAAGGGAGTGCGGACCTATAATTCACCCCTCCACTTT.

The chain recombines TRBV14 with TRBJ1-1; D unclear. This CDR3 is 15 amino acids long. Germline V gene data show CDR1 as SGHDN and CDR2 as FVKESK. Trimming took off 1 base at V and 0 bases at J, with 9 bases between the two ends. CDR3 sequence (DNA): TGTGCCAGCAGCCAAGCTCCAAGGGTGAACACTGAAGCTTTCTTT. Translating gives CASSQAPRVNTEAFF.

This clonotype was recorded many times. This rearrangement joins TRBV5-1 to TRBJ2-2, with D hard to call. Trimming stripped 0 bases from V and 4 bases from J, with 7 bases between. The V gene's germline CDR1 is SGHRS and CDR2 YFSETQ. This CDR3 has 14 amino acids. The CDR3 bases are TGCGCCAGCAGCTTGGATGATGTCACCGGGGAGCTGTTTTTT. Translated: CASSLDDVTGELFF.

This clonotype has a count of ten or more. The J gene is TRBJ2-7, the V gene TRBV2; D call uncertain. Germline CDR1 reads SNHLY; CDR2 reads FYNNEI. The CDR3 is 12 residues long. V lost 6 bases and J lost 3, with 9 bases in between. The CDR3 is CASRARGYEQYF. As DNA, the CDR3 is TGTGCCAGCAGGGCCAGAGGCTACGAGCAGTACTTC.

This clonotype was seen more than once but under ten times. The CDR3 here is CASSSTLISEAFF. The CDR3 nucleotides are TGTGCCAGCAGCTCGACCCTAATCAGCGAAGCTTTCTTT. The J gene is TRBJ1-1, the V gene TRBV7-2; no clear D gene. Germline V gene lookup returns CDR1 SGHTA and CDR2 FQGNSA. The CDR3 loop spans 13 amino acids. Trimming took off 4 bases at V and 8 bases at J, with 14 bases between the two ends.

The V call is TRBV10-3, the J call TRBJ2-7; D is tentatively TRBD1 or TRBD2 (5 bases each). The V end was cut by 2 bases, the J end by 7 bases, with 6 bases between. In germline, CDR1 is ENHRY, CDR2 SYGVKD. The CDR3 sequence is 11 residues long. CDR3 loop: CAISEEGEQYF. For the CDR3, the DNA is TGTGCCATCAGTGAGGAGGGGGAGCAGTACTTC.

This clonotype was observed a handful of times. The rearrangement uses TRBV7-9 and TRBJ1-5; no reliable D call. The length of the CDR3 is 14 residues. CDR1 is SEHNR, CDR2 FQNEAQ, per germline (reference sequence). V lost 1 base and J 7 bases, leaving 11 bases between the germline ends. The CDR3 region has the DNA TGTGCCAGCAGCTTAGGCGTGGGCGGGCAGCCCCAGCATTTT. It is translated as CASSLGVGGQPQHF.

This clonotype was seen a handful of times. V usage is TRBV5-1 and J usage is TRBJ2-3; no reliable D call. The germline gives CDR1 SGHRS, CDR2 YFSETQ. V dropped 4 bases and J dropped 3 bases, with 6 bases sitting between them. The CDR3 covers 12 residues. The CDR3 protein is CASSLTTDTQYF. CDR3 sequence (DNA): TGCGCCAGCAGCCTCACTACAGATACGCAGTATTTT. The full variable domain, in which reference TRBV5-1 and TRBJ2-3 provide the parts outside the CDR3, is KAGVTQTPRYLIKTRGQQVTLSCSPISGHRSVSWYQQTPGQGLQFLFEYFSETQRNKGNFPGRFSGRQFSNSRSEMNVSTLELGDSALYLCASSLTTDTQYFGPGTRLTVL.

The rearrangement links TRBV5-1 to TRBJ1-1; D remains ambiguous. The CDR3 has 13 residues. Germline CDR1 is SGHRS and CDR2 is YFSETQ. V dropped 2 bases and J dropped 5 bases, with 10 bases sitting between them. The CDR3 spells CASSFRTTTEAFF. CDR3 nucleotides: TGCGCCAGCAGCTTCAGGACTACTACTGAAGCTTTCTTT.

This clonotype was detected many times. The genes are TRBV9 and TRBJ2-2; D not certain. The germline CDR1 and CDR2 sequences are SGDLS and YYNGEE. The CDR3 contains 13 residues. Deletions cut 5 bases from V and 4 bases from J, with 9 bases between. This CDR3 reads CASSVGGTGELFF. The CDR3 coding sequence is TGTGCCAGCAGTGTGGGTGGCACCGGGGAGCTGTTTTTT.

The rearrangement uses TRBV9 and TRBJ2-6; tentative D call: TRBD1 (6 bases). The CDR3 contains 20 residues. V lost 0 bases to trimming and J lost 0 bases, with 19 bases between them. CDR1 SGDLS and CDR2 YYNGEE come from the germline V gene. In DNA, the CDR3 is TGTGCCAGCAGCGTAGCGATCGGACAGATTTCAATCTCTGGGGCCAACGTCCTGACTTTC. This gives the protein CASSVAIGQISISGANVLTF.

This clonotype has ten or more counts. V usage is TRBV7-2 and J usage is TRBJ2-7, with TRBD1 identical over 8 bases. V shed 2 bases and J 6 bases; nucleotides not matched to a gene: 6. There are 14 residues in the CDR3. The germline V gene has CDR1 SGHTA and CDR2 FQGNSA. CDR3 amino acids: CASSLRQGAGEQYF. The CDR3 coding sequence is TGTGCCAGCAGCTTAAGGCAGGGGGCTGGCGAGCAGTACTTC.

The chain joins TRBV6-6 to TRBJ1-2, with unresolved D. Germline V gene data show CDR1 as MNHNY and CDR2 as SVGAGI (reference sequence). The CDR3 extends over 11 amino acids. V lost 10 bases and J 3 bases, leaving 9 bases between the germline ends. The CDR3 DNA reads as TGTGCCACCCTATCAGACTATGGCTACACCTTC. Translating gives CATLSDYGYTF.

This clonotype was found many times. In DNA form, the CDR3 reads TGTGCCAGCAGCTTAGGTCTAGCTACGCCGGAGACCCAGTACTTC. Protein: CASSLGLATPETQYF. The chain carries TRBV11-2 and TRBJ2-5; TRBD2 is a possible D gene (5 bases). The germline gives CDR1 SGHAT, CDR2 FQNNGV. This CDR3 has 15 amino acids. Trimming cost V 1 base and J 5 bases, with 14 bases left between them. Full variable domain (remainder filled in from reference TRBV11-2 and TRBJ2-5): EAGVAQSPRYKIIEKRQSVAFWCNPISGHATLYWYQQILGQGPKLLIQFQNNGVVDDSQLPKDRFSAERLKGVDSTLKIQPAKLEDSAVYLCASSLGLATPETQYFGPGTRLLVL.

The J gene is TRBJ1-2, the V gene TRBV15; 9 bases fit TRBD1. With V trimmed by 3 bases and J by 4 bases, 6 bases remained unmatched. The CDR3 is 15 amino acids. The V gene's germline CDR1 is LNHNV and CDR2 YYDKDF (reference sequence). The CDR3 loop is CATSSWGQGGYGYTF. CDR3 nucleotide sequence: TGTGCCACCAGCAGCTGGGGACAGGGAGGCTATGGCTACACCTTC.

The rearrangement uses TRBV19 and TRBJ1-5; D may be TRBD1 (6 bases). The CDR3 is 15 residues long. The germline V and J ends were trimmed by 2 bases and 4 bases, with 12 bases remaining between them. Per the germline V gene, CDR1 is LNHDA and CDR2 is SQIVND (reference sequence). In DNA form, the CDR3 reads TGTGCCAGTAGTATAAATCCAGGGGAAAATCAGCCCCAGCATTTT. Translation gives CASSINPGENQPQHF.

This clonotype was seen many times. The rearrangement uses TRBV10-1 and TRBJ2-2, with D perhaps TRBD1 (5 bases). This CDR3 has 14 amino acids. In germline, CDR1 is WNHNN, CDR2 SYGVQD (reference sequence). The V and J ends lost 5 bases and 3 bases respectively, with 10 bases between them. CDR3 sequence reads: CASSRTPDTGELFF. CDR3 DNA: TGCGCCAGCAGTCGGACACCTGACACCGGGGAGCTGTTTTTT.

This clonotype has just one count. The CDR3 DNA reads TGTGCCAGTAGTATAATCAGGGCGAACACTGAAGCTTTCTTT. It encodes CASSIIRANTEAFF. This chain uses TRBV19 with TRBJ1-1, with a tentative D call TRBD1 (5 bases). The CDR3 runs 14 residues. V shed 2 bases and J shed 1 base, with 8 bases lying between them. In germline, CDR1 is LNHDA, CDR2 SQIVND (reference sequence).

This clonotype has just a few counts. The CDR3 bases are TGCAACATAGCTAGGGTGTTAGCGGGCTACACCTTC. It codes for CNIARVLAGYTF. The genes are TRBV20-1 and TRBJ1-2; D remains unclear. The CDR3 has 12 residues. Germline CDR1 DFQATT, CDR2 SNEGSKA (reference sequence).

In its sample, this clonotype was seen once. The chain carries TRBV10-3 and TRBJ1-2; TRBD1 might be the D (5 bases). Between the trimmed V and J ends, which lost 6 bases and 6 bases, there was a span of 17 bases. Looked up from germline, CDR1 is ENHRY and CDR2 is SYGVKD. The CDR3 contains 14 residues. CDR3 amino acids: CAISGTGPADGYTF. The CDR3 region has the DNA TGTGCCATCAGCGGGACGGGGCCAGCTGATGGCTACACCTTC.

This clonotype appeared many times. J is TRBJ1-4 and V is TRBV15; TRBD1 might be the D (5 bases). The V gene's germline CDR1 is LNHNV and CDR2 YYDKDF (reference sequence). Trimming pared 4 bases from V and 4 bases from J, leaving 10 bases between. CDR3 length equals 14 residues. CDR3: CATSTDSNNEKLFF. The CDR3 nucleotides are TGTGCCACCAGCACAGACAGTAATAATGAAAAACTGTTTTTT. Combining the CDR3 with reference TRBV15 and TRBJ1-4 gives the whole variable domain DAMVIQNPRYQVTQFGKPVTLSCSQTLNHNVMYWYQQKSSQAPKLLFHYYDKDFNNEADTPDNFQSRRPNTSFCFLDIRSPGLGDTAMYLCATSTDSNNEKLFFGSGTQLSVL.

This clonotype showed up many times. CDR3 amino acids: CSAQRGLKGTQYF. The CDR3 nucleotides are TGCAGTGCCCAAAGGGGTCTAAAGGGGACCCAGTACTTC. V and J are TRBV20-1 and TRBJ2-5, with a tentative D call TRBD1 (5 bases). Germline CDR1 DFQATT, CDR2 SNEGSKA (reference sequence). V was trimmed by 6 bases and J by 7 bases, leaving 18 bases between them. This CDR3 contains 13 residues.

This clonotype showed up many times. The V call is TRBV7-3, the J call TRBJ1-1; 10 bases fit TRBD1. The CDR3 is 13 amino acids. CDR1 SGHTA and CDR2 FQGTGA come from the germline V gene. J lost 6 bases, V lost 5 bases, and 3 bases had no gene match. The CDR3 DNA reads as TGTGCCAGCAGCGCCGGGACAGGGGCTGAAGCTTTCTTT. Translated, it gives CASSAGTGAEAFF.